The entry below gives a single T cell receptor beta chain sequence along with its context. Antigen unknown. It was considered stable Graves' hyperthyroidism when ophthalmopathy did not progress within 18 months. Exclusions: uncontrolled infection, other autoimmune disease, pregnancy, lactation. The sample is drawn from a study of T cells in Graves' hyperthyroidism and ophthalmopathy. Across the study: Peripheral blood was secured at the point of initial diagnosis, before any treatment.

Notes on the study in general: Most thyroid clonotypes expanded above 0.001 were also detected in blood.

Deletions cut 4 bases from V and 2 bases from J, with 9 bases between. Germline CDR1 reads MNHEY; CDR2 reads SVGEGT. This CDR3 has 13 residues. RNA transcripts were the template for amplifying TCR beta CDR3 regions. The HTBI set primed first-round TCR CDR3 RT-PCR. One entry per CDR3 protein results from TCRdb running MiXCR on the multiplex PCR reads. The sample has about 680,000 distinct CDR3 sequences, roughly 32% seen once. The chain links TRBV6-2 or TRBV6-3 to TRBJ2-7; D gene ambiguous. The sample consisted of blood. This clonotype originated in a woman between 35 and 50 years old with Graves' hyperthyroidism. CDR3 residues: CASSSRPTYEQYF. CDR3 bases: TGTGCCAGCAGTTCCAGGCCTACCTACGAGCAGTACTTC.